Presented here are 15 T cell receptor beta chains from one specimen sequenced in a study of breast tumors, draining lymph nodes, adjacent tissues (dated by TCRdb to 2016 to 2017). To prepare the library, multiplex PCR was applied. The instrument given in TCRdb is Illumina HiSeq 2000. In TCRdb, the public reads were trimmed at Q25 with fastp and aligned with MiXCR, with productive beta chains retained. Identical CDR3 protein sequences are pooled into one entry, listed with their most common genes and DNA. The sample yields 170,000 or so distinct CDR3 sequences; 30% to 35% were counted once. In total, the top ten clones hold approximately 4.2% of the sample. Lymph node samples came from the axillary draining lymph nodes of breast cancer patients. The sequencing sample was made of axillary lymph node tissue. The receptors come from a female donor with breast cancer. Some clones in this sample may be carry-over from other donors' samples.

In this sample, this clonotype turned up once. The DNA is left out, because the CDR3 cannot be placed on it with certainty; the CDR3 is given as TCRdb lists it. The chain carries TRBV20-1 and TRBJ1-4; TRBD1 is taken as the D call from the table, unchecked against the DNA. 24 amino acids form the CDR3, both terminal residues included. Germline CDR1 and CDR2: DFQATT and SNEGSKA (reference sequence). The CDR3 protein is CSVPRAGNGGYTFGSGNLNEKLFF.

As concerns this clonotype: This sequence may be a read error, since a much larger clone differs from it by one base. The V gene is TRBV12-3 or TRBV12-4, the J gene TRBJ1-2; TRBD1 matches 8 bases. The CDR3 is 13 residues long. Unmatched junction bases numbered 11, after V lost 5 bases and J lost 12 bases. Here the CDR3 DNA reads TGTGCCAGCAGTATTCCGACAGGGGACGGCCACACCTTC. Encoded protein: CASSIPTGDGHTF.

V usage is TRBV12-5 and J usage is TRBJ2-5; 8 bases align to TRBD2. Germline V lookup: CDR1 LGHNT, CDR2 FRNRAP. V lost 8 bases, J lost 4 bases, and 3 bases stayed unmatched. The CDR3 has 12 amino acids. CDR3 in DNA: TGTGCTAGTCCGGGAGGGGCAGAGACCCAGTACTTC. It is translated as CASPGGAETQYF. The full variable domain, in which reference TRBV12-5 and TRBJ2-5 provide the parts outside the CDR3, is DARVTQTPRHKVTEMGQEVTMRCQPILGHNTVFWYRQTMMQGLELLAYFRNRAPLDDSGMPKDRFSAEMPDATLATLKIQPSEPRDSAVYFCASPGGAETQYFGPGTRLLVL.

This rearrangement joins TRBV24-1 to TRBJ2-1, with 8 bases fitting TRBD2. The germline CDR1 and CDR2 sequences are KGHDR and SFDVKD. The CDR3 is 14 residues long. In DNA form, the CDR3 reads TGTGCTAGGGGGATGGGACTAGGATACAATGAGCAGTTCTTC. It encodes CARGMGLGYNEQFF.

The chain links TRBV25-1 to TRBJ2-1; D call uncertain. Per the germline V gene, CDR1 is MGHDK and CDR2 is SYGVNS. With 3 bases removed from V and 6 bases from J, the gap between germline ends came to 12 bases. CDR3 length equals 14 residues. The CDR3 sequence: CASSEPLTANEQFF. The CDR3, as DNA: TGTGCCAGCAGTGAGCCCCTAACGGCCAATGAGCAGTTCTTC.

This clonotype has just one count. Compared with germline, one end of the junction differs, possibly owing to a read error. The rearrangement links TRBV5-1 to TRBJ1-6; D may be TRBD1 (5 bases). The germline V gene has CDR1 SGHRS and CDR2 YFSETQ. The CDR3 runs 14 residues. The CDR3 DNA sequence: TGCGCCAGCAGCCCGGGGGAAGGGGATTCCCCCCTCCACTTT. The encoded protein is CASSPGEGDSPLHF.

This chain connects TRBV2 to TRBJ1-1; D is ambiguous. The germline gives CDR1 SNHLY, CDR2 FYNNEI. The CDR3 has 10 residues. V was clipped by 0 bases and J by 9 bases, with 2 bases between them. CDR3 bases: TGTGCCAGCAGTGAAGCGAAAGCTTTCTTT. It encodes CASSEAKAFF.

The chain employs TRBV24-1 and TRBJ1-4, with TRBD1 as a possible D gene (5 bases). The germline V and J ends were trimmed by 4 bases and 5 bases, with 16 bases remaining between them. CDR3 length: 16 residues. Germline CDR1 and CDR2: KGHDR and SFDVKD. The CDR3 sequence: CATSDRQLLYNEKLFF. The CDR3 nucleotides are TGTGCCACCAGTGACCGACAGTTGCTCTACAATGAAAAACTGTTTTTT.

This clonotype came up many times. The chain uses TRBV5-1 and TRBJ2-2; 9 bases map to TRBD1. This CDR3 contains 17 residues. Germline V gene lookup returns CDR1 SGHRS and CDR2 YFSETQ. V trimming: 3 bases; J trimming: 1 base; junction bases outside the gene matches: 7. CDR3 amino acids: CASSSTPGQGNTGELFF. CDR3 bases: TGCGCCAGCAGCTCAACGCCGGGACAGGGGAACACCGGGGAGCTGTTTTTT.

The J gene is TRBJ2-2, the V gene TRBV24-1; TRBD1 agrees at 10 bases. Germline lookup yields CDR1 KGHDR and CDR2 SFDVKD. The CDR3 extends over 19 amino acids. After removal of 3 bases from V and 2 bases from J, the junction contained 11 bases not matched to a gene. The CDR3: CATSDGTGTGAGNTGELFF. CDR3 nucleotide sequence: TGTGCCACCAGTGATGGAACCGGGACAGGGGCTGGAAACACCGGGGAGCTGTTTTTT.

The chain has TRBV20-1 and TRBJ2-3, with D possibly being TRBD1 (5 bases). The CDR3 covers 13 residues. V shed 6 bases and J shed 3 bases, with 13 bases lying between them. Germline V gene lookup returns CDR1 DFQATT and CDR2 SNEGSKA (reference sequence). The CDR3 is CSAQAQGTDTQYF. CDR3 bases: TGCAGTGCCCAAGCCCAGGGAACAGATACGCAGTATTTT.

This clonotype has at least ten counts. The chain has TRBV5-6 and TRBJ2-2; D possibly corresponds to TRBD2 (5 bases). In germline, CDR1 is SGHDT, CDR2 YYEEEE. Trimming stripped 0 bases from V and 4 bases from J, with 10 bases between. There are 15 residues in the CDR3. The CDR3 region has the DNA TGTGCCAGCAGCTTGGGAGGGAAGGGCACCGGGGAGCTGTTTTTT. It translates to CASSLGGKGTGELFF.

To note about this clonotype: This may be a read error, as it is one base from a much larger clone. J is TRBJ1-2 and V is TRBV6-5, with 7 bases that match TRBD1. V lost 5 bases and J lost 8; bases outside the gene matches: 8. Germline assignment: CDR1 MNHEY and CDR2 SVGAGI. This CDR3 has 13 amino acids. The CDR3 region is CASSTTGFGGYTF. The CDR3 bases are TGTGCCAGCAGTACGACAGGGTTCGGGGGCTACACCTTC.

This clonotype was found many times. The chain joins TRBV6-5 to TRBJ1-4, with a possible D match to TRBD1 (6 bases). Germline V gene lookup returns CDR1 MNHEY and CDR2 SVGAGI. The CDR3 length is 15 residues. V lost 6 bases and J lost 5, with 16 bases in between. This CDR3 is CASRGWGGRNEKLFF. In nucleotides, the CDR3 is TGTGCCAGCAGGGGCTGGGGGGGGCGAAATGAAAAACTGTTTTTT.

The chain is built from TRBV12-3 or TRBV12-4 and TRBJ2-3; 8 bases match TRBD2. The CDR3 consists of 14 residues. J was trimmed by 4 bases and V by 7 bases; bases with no gene match: 7. The CDR3: CASIGGGSPDTQYF. The CDR3 coding sequence is TGTGCCAGCATCGGGGGGGGTTCTCCAGATACGCAGTATTTT.